The 28 T cell receptor beta chains given below trace back to one sample, sequenced in a study of blood T cells in healthy people across ages. It was with a sample-barcoded 5' primer and a J-beta primer mix that a second PCR of about 6 to 12 cycles was run. One entry per CDR3 protein results from TCRdb running MiXCR on the 5' RACE reads. This sample has 1.5 million to 2 million distinct CDR3 sequences, with about two fifths found just once. What was sequenced was blood. Receptors were obtained from a human donor in good health.

The chain employs TRBV7-2 and TRBJ2-1; 15 nucleotides line up with TRBD2. V was clipped by 4 bases and J by 8 bases; unmatched bases: 6. The germline CDR1 and CDR2 sequences are SGHTA and FQGNSA. The CDR3 totals 16 residues. Here the CDR3 DNA reads TGTGCCAGCAGCTCGGGACTAGCGGGGGGCGAGGATGAGCAGTTCTTC. Translated: CASSSGLAGGEDEQFF.

CDR3 bases: TGCAGTGTCGAGGGGAGCTCCTACAATGAGCAGTTCTTC. It is translated as CSVEGSSYNEQFF. V gene TRBV20-1 combines with J gene TRBJ2-1; D may be TRBD1 or TRBD2 (5 bases each). There are 13 residues in the CDR3. V lost 7 bases and J lost 0, with 10 bases in between. Per germline, CDR1 DFQATT and CDR2 SNEGSKA (reference sequence).

The rearrangement uses TRBV6-2 or TRBV6-3 and TRBJ1-1; 9 nucleotides align to TRBD1. CDR1 and CDR2 from the germline V gene are MNHEY and SVGEGT. Germline trimming cut 6 bases from V and 5 bases from J; bases unmatched to any gene: 7. This CDR3 comprises 14 residues. For the CDR3, the DNA is TGTGCCAGCAGAAAGACAGGGGGTAGAACTGAAGCTTTCTTT. Translating gives CASRKTGGRTEAFF.

A word on this clonotype: Just one base apart from a much larger clone, this may be a read error. V gene TRBV12-3 or TRBV12-4 combines with J gene TRBJ2-1; D tentatively reads TRBD1 or TRBD2 (5 bases each). This CDR3 has 13 amino acids. Here the CDR3 reads CVSSRGPYNEQFF. Written as DNA, the CDR3 is TGTGTCAGCTCTAGGGGACCCTACAATGAGCAGTTCTTC.

The V and J genes are TRBV11-1 and TRBJ2-1, with TRBD2 matching over 13 bases. The J call is doubtful: the DNA matches TRBJ2-7 better. The CDR3 loop spans 14 amino acids. CDR1 is SGHAT and CDR2 is FQDESV in the germline V gene (reference sequence). CDR3 loop: CASSPGTSGTEQYF. CDR3 nucleotide sequence: TGTGCCAGCAGCCCAGGGACTAGCGGGACGGAGCAGTACTTC.

This clonotype was observed many times. V and J are TRBV7-2 and TRBJ2-5; D unclear. The CDR3 is made up of 14 amino acids. Germline V gene data show CDR1 as SGHTA and CDR2 as FQGNSA. V gave up 3 bases and J gave up 4 bases, with 12 bases separating them. This chain's CDR3 is CASSLGLSGETQYF. The CDR3 DNA reads as TGTGCCAGCAGCTTGGGCTTATCGGGAGAGACCCAGTACTTC. The full variable domain, with the rest looked up from reference TRBV7-2 and TRBJ2-5, is GAGVSQSPSNKVTEKGKDVELRCDPISGHTALYWYRQSLGQGLEFLIYFQGNSAPDKSGLPSDRFSAERTGGSVSTLTIQRTQQEDSAVYLCASSLGLSGETQYFGPGTRLLVL.

CDR3 protein: CSGLQGESNQPQHF. DNA for the CDR3: TGCAGCGGTTTACAGGGGGAGAGCAATCAGCCCCAGCATTTT. The chain carries TRBV20-1 and TRBJ1-5; 8 bases line up with TRBD1. The CDR3 is made up of 14 amino acids. CDR1 is DFQATT and CDR2 is SNEGSKA in the germline V gene (reference sequence).

The chain links TRBV28 to TRBJ2-7; 9 bases match TRBD1. This CDR3 has 15 residues. Germline V gives CDR1 MDHEN, CDR2 SYDVKM. The V and J ends lost 3 bases and 6 bases, in that order; junction bases with no gene match: 9. The chain's CDR3 is CASSFSGTGRGEQYF. CDR3 coding DNA: TGTGCCAGCAGTTTCAGTGGGACAGGGCGAGGCGAGCAGTACTTC.

The rearrangement uses TRBV14 and TRBJ2-3; 8 bases are a match to TRBD2. This CDR3 is 15 amino acids long. V dropped 4 bases and J dropped 6; count of bases not matched to a gene: 9. Germline lookup yields CDR1 SGHDN and CDR2 FVKESK. Written as DNA, the CDR3 is TGTGCCAGCAGCCGATCCGGGACTAGGCGGGATACGCAGTATTTT. It specifies CASSRSGTRRDTQYF. Drawing the rest from reference TRBV14 and TRBJ2-3, the complete variable domain is EAGVTQFPSHSVIEKGQTVTLRCDPISGHDNLYWYRRVMGKEIKFLLHFVKESKQDESGMPNNRFLAERTGGTYSTLKVQPAELEDSGVYFCASSRSGTRRDTQYFGPGTRLTVL.

Regarding this clonotype: This could be a read error, since a much larger clone is one nucleotide away. The chain has TRBV29-1 and TRBJ2-4; 10 bases are shared with TRBD1. The DNA end lines up better with TRBJ2-7; the J call may be wrong. The CDR3 loop spans 16 amino acids. CDR1 is SQVTM and CDR2 is ANQGSEA in the germline V gene. CDR3 in amino acids: CSTKDGQGGSPNEQYF. The CDR3 nucleotides are TGCAGCACGAAGGATGGACAGGGGGGATCGCCGAACGAGCAGTACTTC.

The rearrangement uses TRBV5-1 and TRBJ1-4; unclear D gene. Per germline, CDR1 SGHRS and CDR2 YFSETQ. The V end was cut by 2 bases, the J end by 6 bases, with 11 bases between. The CDR3 is made up of 14 amino acids. The CDR3 here is CASSFQGIDEKLFF. Here the CDR3 DNA reads TGCGCCAGCAGCTTTCAAGGGATCGATGAAAAACTGTTTTTT. The full variable domain, completed using reference TRBV5-1 and TRBJ1-4, is KAGVTQTPRYLIKTRGQQVTLSCSPISGHRSVSWYQQTPGQGLQFLFEYFSETQRNKGNFPGRFSGRQFSNSRSEMNVSTLELGDSALYLCASSFQGIDEKLFFGSGTQLSVL.

This clonotype occurred many times. J is TRBJ2-7 and V is TRBV20-1; D not certain. The CDR3 extends over 12 amino acids. Germline CDR1 reads DFQATT; CDR2 reads SNEGSKA (reference sequence). V was shortened by 3 bases and J by 5 bases, with 11 bases between the two germline ends. CDR3 in DNA: TGCAGTGCTAGCGCCGGGCTAAACGAGCAGTACTTC. Protein sequence: CSASAGLNEQYF.

This chain uses TRBV7-2 with TRBJ2-6, with D possibly TRBD2 on 7 matching bases. Germline CDR1 is SGHTA and CDR2 is FQGNSA. Trimming pared 1 base from V and 4 bases from J, leaving 11 bases between. The CDR3 contains 16 residues. Here the CDR3 reads CASSLEGGRGANVLTF. CDR3 coding DNA: TGTGCCAGCAGCTTAGAGGGGGGGAGGGGGGCCAACGTCCTGACTTTC.

CDR3 region: CSAERPRGGSYNEQFF. The CDR3 DNA reads as TGCAGTGCTGAACGCCCTCGAGGAGGCTCCTACAATGAGCAGTTCTTC. The chain links TRBV20-1 to TRBJ2-1; the D gene is possibly TRBD2 (5 bases). The V gene lost 5 bases and the J gene lost 0 bases, with 17 bases spanning the gap. Germline-derived CDR1 and CDR2 are DFQATT and SNEGSKA (reference sequence). CDR3 length: 16 residues.

J is TRBJ2-1 and V is TRBV6-5; a possible D gene is TRBD2 (6 bases). This CDR3 contains 13 residues. V lost 5 bases, J lost 8 bases, and 13 bases lay in between. Germline V gene sequence: CDR1 MNHEY, CDR2 SVGAGI. The CDR3: CASSAHGEDEQFF. CDR3 sequence (DNA): TGTGCCAGCAGTGCCCACGGGGAGGATGAGCAGTTCTTC.

The chain joins TRBV6-2 or TRBV6-3 to TRBJ2-4; D may be TRBD1 or TRBD2 (5 bases each). The tail of the sequence fits TRBJ2-7 better, so the J call may be wrong. The germline CDR1 and CDR2 sequences are MNHEY and SVGEGT. The CDR3 loop spans 11 amino acids. The DNA of the CDR3 is TGTGCCGGAGGACACCCCTACGAGCAGTACTTC. Its translation is CAGGHPYEQYF.

This chain links TRBV20-1 with TRBJ1-2; TRBD1 is a possible D gene (5 bases). Trimming removed 1 base from V and 5 bases from J, with 14 bases in between. Per germline, CDR1 DFQATT and CDR2 SNEGSKA (reference sequence). CDR3 size: 14 residues. CDR3 region: CSARAFGGIYGYTF. The CDR3 nucleotides are TGCAGTGCTAGAGCGTTCGGGGGGATATATGGCTACACCTTC.

This clonotype has a handful of counts. The chain carries TRBV20-1 and TRBJ2-3; possible D gene TRBD1, 5 bases. The germline gives CDR1 DFQATT, CDR2 SNEGSKA (reference sequence). V was pared by 1 base and J by 8 bases, with 13 bases between. The CDR3 sequence is 13 residues long. The CDR3 nucleotides are TGCAGTGCTAGAGGCGACAGTGGTACTACGCAGTATTTT. Translation gives CSARGDSGTTQYF.

This clonotype was counted a few times. J is TRBJ2-1 and V is TRBV29-1; 10 bases fit TRBD2. Germline V gene sequence: CDR1 SQVTM, CDR2 ANQGSEA. CDR3 length equals 16 residues. Trimming removed 7 bases from V and 8 bases from J; junction bases left unmatched: 17. The CDR3 bases are TGCAGCGGTCTGACCCCCTCAGCGGGGGGGCCGGATGAGCAGTTCTTC. This translates into CSGLTPSAGGPDEQFF.

The chain carries TRBV29-1 and TRBJ2-1; TRBD2 agrees at 10 bases. Losses at the gene ends were 5 bases for V and 4 bases for J; bases not matched to a gene: 8. Germline values: CDR1 SQVTM, CDR2 ANQGSEA. CDR3 size: 15 residues. CDR3 bases: TGCAGCGTTCTTTGGGCTAGCGGGGGTTACAATGAGCAGTTCTTC. Encoded protein: CSVLWASGGYNEQFF.

V and J are TRBV20-1 and TRBJ2-4; D assignment may be TRBD1 or TRBD2 (5 bases each). The DNA end favors TRBJ2-7, so the J call may be wrong. CDR1 is DFQATT, CDR2 SNEGSKA, per germline (reference sequence). The CDR3 spans 14 residues. CDR3 residues: CSARDGTAPYEQYF. CDR3 nucleotide sequence: TGCAGTGCTAGAGACGGGACCGCTCCCTACGAGCAGTACTTC.

This clonotype was seen at least ten times. The CDR3: CSVGQGDQETQYF. For the CDR3, the DNA is TGCAGCGTAGGACAGGGGGACCAAGAGACCCAGTACTTC. This sequence joins TRBV29-1 and TRBJ2-5, with TRBD1 identical over 10 bases. Per germline, CDR1 SQVTM and CDR2 ANQGSEA. V lost 6 bases to trimming and J lost 0 bases; unmatched junction nucleotides: 1. CDR3 size: 13 residues.

This clonotype was found once. This chain links TRBV12-3 or TRBV12-4 with TRBJ2-1; 8 bases are shared with TRBD2. The CDR3 totals 17 residues. V gave up 8 bases and J gave up 1 base; unmatched junction bases: 13. The CDR3 DNA reads TGTGCCAGCGAATGGCGGGGGGACCCTATGTCCTACAATGAGCAGTTCTTC. It specifies CASEWRGDPMSYNEQFF.

This clonotype was counted a few times. The rearrangement joins TRBV6-2 or TRBV6-3 to TRBJ2-1; 11 bases match TRBD2. Per germline, CDR1 MNHEY and CDR2 SVGEGT. The CDR3 runs to 15 residues. V dropped 5 bases and J dropped 6; count of bases not matched to a gene: 6. The CDR3 loop is CASSQGLAGPNEQFF. DNA for the CDR3: TGTGCCAGCAGTCAAGGACTAGCGGGTCCCAATGAGCAGTTCTTC.

The chain recombines TRBV6-5 with TRBJ2-7; a weak D match, TRBD1 (6 bases). The CDR3 is 13 residues long. With 8 bases removed from V and 3 bases from J, the gap between germline ends came to 14 bases. CDR1 MNHEY and CDR2 SVGAGI come from the germline V gene. CDR3: CASVNRANYEQYF. Written as DNA, the CDR3 is TGTGCCAGCGTGAACAGGGCGAACTACGAGCAGTACTTC.

This clonotype has a handful of counts. Germline is not matched at one junction end, which may reflect a read error. The chain carries TRBV7-8 and TRBJ2-5; 11 bases fit TRBD2. This CDR3 region has 20 residues. CDR1 is SGHVS, CDR2 FQNEAQ, per germline. CDR3 nucleotides: TGTGCCGGCAGCTCTTACACTAGCGGGGGCGCACCAACTGTCCAAGAGACCCAGTACTTC. Its protein product is CAGSSYTSGGAPTVQETQYF.

The chain recombines TRBV7-2 with TRBJ2-1; weak D call: TRBD1 (6 bases). The end of the DNA is better explained by TRBJ2-7, so the J call may be wrong. Germline lookup yields CDR1 SGHTA and CDR2 FQGNSA. This CDR3 is built from 16 residues. The CDR3 nucleotides read TGTGCCAGCAGCTTAGGGCCCGGGACATCCTACAATGAGCAGTACTTC. Its protein product is CASSLGPGTSYNEQYF.

The chain joins TRBV20-1 to TRBJ2-3; 8 bases map to TRBD1. This CDR3 has 14 amino acids. J was trimmed by 3 bases and V by 3 bases; bases with no gene match: 5. From germline, CDR1 is DFQATT and CDR2 SNEGSKA (reference sequence). CDR3 sequence: CSASDRGGTDTQYF. CDR3 bases: TGCAGTGCTAGCGACAGGGGCGGGACAGATACGCAGTATTTT.